This passage covers 9 T cell receptor beta chains from one sample sequenced in a study of vaccination effects on CD4 cells after COVID-19. These receptors' antigens are unknown. Antigen-specific CD4+ T cell clonotypes were called by their expansion after viral peptide-pool culture in ViraFEST. The culture ran for approximately 10 days, and then CD4+ T cells were isolated. The person had PCR-confirmed SARS-CoV-2 infection between March and December 2020. Libraries were prepared by immunoSEQ multiplex PCR; TCRdb keeps only in-frame clonotypes and omits some of them. This sample has some 35,000 clones; about 78% occur once, and the top ten carry 15% to 20%. The material sequenced was CD4+ T cells from PBMCs cultured with HCoV-NL63 spike peptides, taken before COVID-19 vaccination. The receptors derive from a human donor who had a prior SARS-CoV-2 infection.

CDR3 sequence (DNA): TGTGCCAGCAGCCGCGGACAGGGAGAATCCTACGAGCAGTACTTC. Translation: CASSRGQGESYEQYF. This sequence joins TRBV7-3 and TRBJ2-7; 8 bases are shared with TRBD1. The CDR3 has 15 amino acids. The trim removed 5 bases at V and 1 base at J, leaving 7 bases unmatched. Germline V gene lookup returns CDR1 SGHTA and CDR2 FQGTGA.

Only one count was recorded for this clone. V and J are TRBV5-1 and TRBJ2-3, with D unclear. Germline CDR1 reads SGHRS; CDR2 reads YFSETQ. V lost 0 bases and J lost 6, with 5 bases in between. The CDR3 loop spans 12 amino acids. CDR3 bases: TGCGCCAGCAGCTTGGATGCGGATACGCAGTATTTT. This translates into CASSLDADTQYF.

The chain employs TRBV25-1 and TRBJ1-2; 8 positions match TRBD1. V shed 8 bases and J 7 bases; nucleotides not matched to a gene: 6. Per the germline V gene, CDR1 is MGHDK and CDR2 is SYGVNS. The CDR3 consists of 12 residues. The CDR3 reads CASRTGRGGYTF. CDR3 DNA sequence: TGTGCCAGCCGGACAGGGAGAGGTGGCTACACCTTC.

This chain joins TRBV2 and TRBJ2-3; 7 bases match TRBD2. V lost 5 bases to trimming and J lost 5 bases; unmatched junction nucleotides: 4. The CDR3 is made up of 13 amino acids. CDR1 is SNHLY, CDR2 FYNNEI, per germline. In DNA, the CDR3 is TGTGCCAGCAGTCAACCTAGCGGAGATACGCAGTATTTT. Protein sequence: CASSQPSGDTQYF.

The chain couples TRBV6-5 to TRBJ2-6; no reliable D call. CDR1 is MNHEY and CDR2 is SVGAGI in the germline V gene. V was trimmed by 6 bases and J by 2 bases, leaving 8 bases between them. The CDR3 covers 14 residues. CDR3 sequence: CASRFYTGANVLTF. The DNA of the CDR3 is TGTGCCAGCAGATTTTATACTGGGGCCAACGTCCTGACTTTC.

This clone was detected only once. The chain couples TRBV25-1 to TRBJ2-3, with TRBD2 identical over 9 bases. The CDR3 runs 15 residues. CDR1 is MGHDK and CDR2 is SYGVNS in the germline V gene. Trimming removed 4 bases from V and 3 bases from J; junction bases left unmatched: 5. Written as DNA, the CDR3 is TGTGCCAGCAGTGGGCTAGCGGGGATAACAGATACGCAGTATTTT. Protein: CASSGLAGITDTQYF.

V and J are TRBV29-1 and TRBJ2-3, with TRBD2 matching 8 bases. The CDR3 consists of 14 residues. Germline V gene lookup returns CDR1 SQVTM and CDR2 ANQGSEA. The V gene end was trimmed by 7 bases and the J gene end by 6 bases; junction bases not matched to a gene: 12. The CDR3 loop is CSARGLAGRDTQYF. The DNA for the CDR3 is TGCAGCGCACGTGGATTAGCGGGACGGGATACGCAGTATTTT.

This clone showed up just once. The chain uses TRBV2 and TRBJ1-2; no reliable D call. Germline CDR1 is SNHLY and CDR2 is FYNNEI. Deletions cut 4 bases from V and 7 bases from J, with 16 bases between. This CDR3 has 14 residues. The CDR3 here is CASSGMGPGVGYTF. CDR3 sequence (DNA): TGTGCCAGCAGTGGGATGGGCCCCGGGGTTGGCTACACCTTC. Combining the CDR3 with reference TRBV2 and TRBJ1-2 gives the whole variable domain EPEVTQTPSHQVTQMGQEVILRCVPISNHLYFYWYRQILGQKVEFLVSFYNNEISEKSEIFDDQFSVERPDGSNFTLKIRSTKLEDSAMYFCASSGMGPGVGYTFGSGTRLTVV.

V gene TRBV30 combines with J gene TRBJ2-7, with D possibly being TRBD1 or TRBD2 (5 bases each). V lost 2 bases and J 2 bases, leaving 13 bases between the germline ends. The CDR3 runs 14 residues. CDR1 and CDR2 from the germline V gene are GTSNPN and SVGIG (reference sequence). The CDR3 loop is CAWSTTGAPYEQYF. The CDR3 DNA follows: TGTGCCTGGAGTACCACCGGGGCTCCCTACGAGCAGTACTTC.